The rows below give T cell receptor beta chains drawn from one sample of a study of OX40 agonist ivuxolimab in advanced cancers. The table came from immunoSEQ multiplex PCR; TCRdb's copy has only in-frame clones and leaves some out. This sample carries around 62,000 clones, around 87% of them seen once, and the ten largest clones take 0.3% to 0.45%. The sequences come from CD4+ or CD8+ T cells sorted from blood, collected in a trial of the OX40 agonist ivuxolimab. The receptors were sampled from an adult with an advanced solid tumor such as melanoma, head and neck, liver or kidney cancer. The CDR3 runs from the conserved cysteine through the conserved F or W. D genes are given only for firm matches. Rows give clone size only sometimes, using once, few, many, or a class for an expanded clone.

v_call: TRBV9
j_call: TRBJ2-1
clone_size: .
d_call: TRBD2
cdr3_nt: TGTGCCAGCAGCTCAAGTAGTCAGCGGGGGAGCTCCTACAATGAGCAGTTCTTC
cdr3_aa: CASSSSSQRGSSYNEQFF

v_call: TRBV19
j_call: TRBJ2-7
clone_size: once
d_call: TRBD2
cdr3_nt: TGTGCCAGTAGCCCGGGACTAGCTGCTTACGAGCAGTACTTC
cdr3_aa: CASSPGLAAYEQYF

v_call: TRBV20-1
j_call: TRBJ1-1
clone_size: .
d_call: .
cdr3_nt: TGCAGTGCTAGACCCCGATCTGAAGCTTTCTTT
cdr3_aa: CSARPRSEAFF

v_call: TRBV5-4
j_call: TRBJ2-7
clone_size: .
d_call: TRBD2
cdr3_nt: TGTGCCAGCAGCTTGAAGGTTCGGCGACTAGCGGGGCCCTACGAGCAGTACTTC
cdr3_aa: CASSLKVRRLAGPYEQYF

v_call: TRBV7-9
j_call: TRBJ1-1
clone_size: once
d_call: .
cdr3_nt: TGTGCCAGCAGCTCCGGACAGTTGAACACTGAAGCTTTCTTT
cdr3_aa: CASSSGQLNTEAFF

v_call: TRBV11-2
j_call: TRBJ1-1
clone_size: .
d_call: .
cdr3_nt: TGTGCCAGCAGCTTAGCCGGGTTTAACACTGAAGCTTTCTTT
cdr3_aa: CASSLAGFNTEAFF

v_call: TRBV19
j_call: TRBJ2-5
clone_size: .
d_call: .
cdr3_nt: TGTGCCAGTAGTCCTCAGAGAGTCCCGGAGACCCAGTACTTC
cdr3_aa: CASSPQRVPETQYF

v_call: TRBV13
j_call: TRBJ2-5
clone_size: .
d_call: TRBD1
cdr3_nt: TGTGCCAGCAGCAGCGGACAGGATGAGACCCAGTACTTC
cdr3_aa: CASSSGQDETQYF

v_call: TRBV5-4
j_call: TRBJ1-4
clone_size: .
d_call: .
cdr3_nt: TGTGCCAGCAGCCTCGGGCAGGAAAAAAAACTGTTTTTT
cdr3_aa: CASSLGQEKKLFF

v_call: TRBV5-1
j_call: TRBJ2-6
clone_size: .
d_call: .
cdr3_nt: TGCGCCAGCAGCTTGGTCGAGTCTGGGGCCAACGTCCTGACTTTC
cdr3_aa: CASSLVESGANVLTF

v_call: TRBV6-5
j_call: TRBJ1-2
clone_size: .
d_call: TRBD1
cdr3_nt: TGTGCCAGCACCGAGGGACAGGGAAGCGGCTACACCTTC
cdr3_aa: CASTEGQGSGYTF

v_call: TRBV30
j_call: TRBJ1-1
clone_size: .
d_call: TRBD1
cdr3_nt: TGTGCCTGGCGCCAGGGGGTATACACTGAAGCTTTCTTT
cdr3_aa: CAWRQGVYTEAFF

v_call: TRBV2
j_call: TRBJ1-3
clone_size: .
d_call: .
cdr3_nt: TGTGCCAGCAGTCTCGACAGGACCTCTGGAAACACCATATATTTT
cdr3_aa: CASSLDRTSGNTIYF

v_call: TRBV5-1
j_call: TRBJ2-5
clone_size: few
d_call: .
cdr3_nt: TGCGCCAGCAGCCCGCTGACCGAAGAGACCCAGTACTTC
cdr3_aa: CASSPLTEETQYF

v_call: TRBV7-9
j_call: TRBJ1-2
clone_size: .
d_call: TRBD1
cdr3_nt: TGTGCCAGCAGCCCCGGGACAGAGTACTATGGCTACACCTTC
cdr3_aa: CASSPGTEYYGYTF

v_call: TRBV19
j_call: TRBJ1-1
clone_size: few
d_call: TRBD1
cdr3_nt: TGTGCCAGTAGGACAGGGCGGTGGACTGAAGCTTTCTTT
cdr3_aa: CASRTGRWTEAFF

v_call: TRBV4-2
j_call: TRBJ2-1
clone_size: once
d_call: .
cdr3_nt: TGTGCCAGCAGCCAAGCCCCGGGGGCCGCCTCTGGGGAGCAGTTCTTC
cdr3_aa: CASSQAPGAASGEQFF

v_call: TRBV30
j_call: TRBJ1-3
clone_size: .
d_call: .
cdr3_nt: TGTGCCTGGAGTCTGTTCTCTGGAAACACCATATATTTT
cdr3_aa: CAWSLFSGNTIYF

v_call: TRBV6-4
j_call: TRBJ1-1
clone_size: .
d_call: .
cdr3_nt: TGTGCCAGCAGGATTACAGGGCGCCTGAACACTGAAGCTTTCTTT
cdr3_aa: CASRITGRLNTEAFF

v_call: TRBV7-8
j_call: TRBJ2-1
clone_size: .
d_call: .
cdr3_nt: TGTGCCAGCAGCCGAGACTCCGGGACAACTTCCTACAATGAGCAGTTCTTC
cdr3_aa: CASSRDSGTTSYNEQFF

v_call: TRBV30
j_call: TRBJ2-7
clone_size: .
d_call: TRBD1
cdr3_nt: TGTGCCTGGAGAATGGACAGGGGGCTCTACGAGCAGTACTTC
cdr3_aa: CAWRMDRGLYEQYF

v_call: TRBV6-5
j_call: TRBJ2-3
clone_size: .
d_call: TRBD1
cdr3_nt: TGTGCCAGCGGACAGGGCTTCGCAGATACGCAGTATTTT
cdr3_aa: CASGQGFADTQYF

v_call: TRBV10-1
j_call: TRBJ1-1
clone_size: few
d_call: .
cdr3_nt: TGCGCCAGCAGTGAAAGCAGGGCCACTGAAGCTTTCTTT
cdr3_aa: CASSESRATEAFF

v_call: TRBV27
j_call: TRBJ1-1
clone_size: .
d_call: TRBD1
cdr3_nt: TGTGCCAGCAGTTTAAAGCCCAGGGGGCTGAGGAACACTGAAGCTTTCTTT
cdr3_aa: CASSLKPRGLRNTEAFF

v_call: TRBV7-2
j_call: TRBJ2-7
clone_size: .
d_call: TRBD1
cdr3_nt: TGTGCCAGCAGCCAAAGGGGGGGGGACAGGGGCCAGTCCTACGAGCAGTACTTC
cdr3_aa: CASSQRGGDRGQSYEQYF

v_call: TRBV7-2
j_call: TRBJ1-3
clone_size: .
d_call: TRBD1
cdr3_nt: TGTGCCAGCAGCTGGGACAGTGCCTCTGGAAACACCATATATTTT
cdr3_aa: CASSWDSASGNTIYF

v_call: TRBV6-5
j_call: TRBJ1-2
clone_size: .
d_call: .
cdr3_nt: TGTGCCAGCAGTCCCCAGGGGCGGCGTGGCTACACCTTC
cdr3_aa: CASSPQGRRGYTF

v_call: TRBV11-2
j_call: TRBJ2-7
clone_size: .
d_call: TRBD2
cdr3_nt: TGTGCCAGCAGCTTCAAGCGGGGGCCGTCCTACGAGCAGTACTTC
cdr3_aa: CASSFKRGPSYEQYF

v_call: TRBV7-2
j_call: TRBJ2-3
clone_size: .
d_call: .
cdr3_nt: TGTGCCAGCAGCTTAGTTGCGGTCAGCACAGATACGCAGTATTTT
cdr3_aa: CASSLVAVSTDTQYF

v_call: TRBV7-9
j_call: TRBJ2-2
clone_size: .
d_call: .
cdr3_nt: TGTGCCAGCAGCTTCTGGGGTGGCACGAACACCGGGGAGCTGTTTTTT
cdr3_aa: CASSFWGGTNTGELFF

v_call: TRBV30
j_call: TRBJ1-2
clone_size: .
d_call: TRBD1
cdr3_nt: TGTGCCTGGAGAGGACAGGGGAGAGGCTACACCTTC
cdr3_aa: CAWRGQGRGYTF

v_call: TRBV6-6
j_call: TRBJ1-5
clone_size: .
d_call: .
cdr3_nt: TGTGCCAGCAGTCAAGGGGGGGGGTTCAGCAATCAGCCCCAGCATTTT
cdr3_aa: CASSQGGGFSNQPQHF

v_call: TRBV10-1
j_call: TRBJ2-2
clone_size: .
d_call: TRBD2
cdr3_nt: TGCGCCAGCAGTGACTGGGGGGGGGAGGCCGGGGAGCTGTTTTTT
cdr3_aa: CASSDWGGEAGELFF

v_call: TRBV7-2
j_call: TRBJ1-5
clone_size: .
d_call: TRBD1
cdr3_nt: TGTGCCAGCAGCTTAGCAGGGGGCGGGGGCAATCAGCCCCAGCATTTT
cdr3_aa: CASSLAGGGGNQPQHF

v_call: TRBV4-2
j_call: TRBJ1-4
clone_size: few
d_call: .
cdr3_nt: TGTGCCAGCGAGGGGGGAGAAAAACTGTTTTTT
cdr3_aa: CASEGGEKLFF

v_call: TRBV10-3
j_call: TRBJ1-5
clone_size: .
d_call: .
cdr3_nt: TGTGCCATCAGTGGGGGTAGCAATCAGCCCCAGCATTTT
cdr3_aa: CAISGGSNQPQHF

v_call: TRBV9
j_call: TRBJ1-2
clone_size: .
d_call: .
cdr3_nt: TGTGCCAGCAGCACAGGTTATGGCTACACCTTC
cdr3_aa: CASSTGYGYTF

v_call: TRBV9
j_call: TRBJ2-1
clone_size: .
d_call: TRBD2
cdr3_nt: TGTGCCAGCAGCGTAGATCCCCTAGCGGGGGTCCGGGATGAGCAGTTCTTC
cdr3_aa: CASSVDPLAGVRDEQFF

v_call: TRBV29-1
j_call: TRBJ2-7
clone_size: .
d_call: TRBD1
cdr3_nt: TGCAGCGTGGCGACAGGGGCCGGAGGGTACTACGAGCAGTACTTC
cdr3_aa: CSVATGAGGYYEQYF

v_call: TRBV11-2
j_call: TRBJ2-7
clone_size: once
d_call: .
cdr3_nt: TGTGCCAGCAGCTTCCCCGCGGCCCCGGAGCAGTACTTC
cdr3_aa: CASSFPAAPEQYF

v_call: TRBV5-1
j_call: TRBJ1-4
clone_size: few
d_call: .
cdr3_nt: TGCGCCAGCAGCCCCGCAGGGTGGGAAAATGAAAAACTGTTTTTT
cdr3_aa: CASSPAGWENEKLFF

v_call: TRBV6-5
j_call: TRBJ2-7
clone_size: .
d_call: .
cdr3_nt: TGTGCCAGCAGTTACTCCGTGGGGGTTTCCTACGAGCAGTACTTC
cdr3_aa: CASSYSVGVSYEQYF

v_call: TRBV5-4
j_call: TRBJ2-1
clone_size: .
d_call: TRBD1
cdr3_nt: TGTGCCAGCAGCTTGGCGGGGGACAGGGTCCTAGAGCAGTTCTTC
cdr3_aa: CASSLAGDRVLEQFF

v_call: TRBV12-5
j_call: TRBJ2-7
clone_size: .
d_call: TRBD1
cdr3_nt: TGTGCTAGTGGTTTGGAGACAGGGGCTCACGAGCAGTACTTC
cdr3_aa: CASGLETGAHEQYF

v_call: TRBV7-9
j_call: TRBJ2-6
clone_size: few
d_call: .
cdr3_nt: TGTGCCAGCAGCGCGAACTCTGGGGCCAACGTCCTGACTTTC
cdr3_aa: CASSANSGANVLTF

v_call: TRBV5-1
j_call: TRBJ1-1
clone_size: .
d_call: .
cdr3_nt: TGCGCCAGCAGCTTGGAAGCCGGCTTTGCGGGCACTGAAGCTTTCTTT
cdr3_aa: CASSLEAGFAGTEAFF

v_call: TRBV5-1
j_call: TRBJ2-3
clone_size: .
d_call: TRBD2
cdr3_nt: TGCGCCAGCAGAACGGGACTAGCGGGGGCCCCCACAGATACGCAGTATTTT
cdr3_aa: CASRTGLAGAPTDTQYF

v_call: TRBV19
j_call: TRBJ1-2
clone_size: .
d_call: TRBD1
cdr3_nt: TGTGCCAGTACTAACCGGGGACAGGGAAGGGGCTACACCTTC
cdr3_aa: CASTNRGQGRGYTF

v_call: TRBV5-1
j_call: TRBJ2-1
clone_size: .
d_call: .
cdr3_nt: TGCGCCAGCAGCCTTTCCCCTGGTGGGAGCCCAGACCTCTTC
cdr3_aa: CASSLSPGGSPDLF

v_call: TRBV30
j_call: TRBJ1-2
clone_size: .
d_call: .
cdr3_nt: TGTGCCTGGAGTTGGTCGGGGCAGGTCGGCTACACCTTC
cdr3_aa: CAWSWSGQVGYTF